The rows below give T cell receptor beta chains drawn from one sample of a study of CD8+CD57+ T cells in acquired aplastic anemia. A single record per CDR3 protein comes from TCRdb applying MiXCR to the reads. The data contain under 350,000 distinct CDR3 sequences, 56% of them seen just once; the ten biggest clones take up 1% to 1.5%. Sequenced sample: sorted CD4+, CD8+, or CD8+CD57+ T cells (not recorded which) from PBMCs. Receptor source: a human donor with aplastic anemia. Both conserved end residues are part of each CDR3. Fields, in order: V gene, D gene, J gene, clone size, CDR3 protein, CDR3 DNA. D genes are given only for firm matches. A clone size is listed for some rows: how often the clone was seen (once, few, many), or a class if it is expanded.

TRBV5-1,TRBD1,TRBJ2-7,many,CASSPRPGQEYEQYF,TGCGCCAGCAGCCCTCGACCGGGACAGGAGTACGAGCAGTACTTC
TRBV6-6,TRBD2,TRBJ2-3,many,CASSYSRLAGSDTQYF,TGTGCCAGCAGTTACTCGAGACTAGCGGGATCAGATACGCAGTATTTT
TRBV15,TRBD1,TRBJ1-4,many,CATSRGSGGAGEKLFF,TGTGCCACCAGCAGAGGATCAGGGGGCGCAGGGGAAAAACTGTTTTTT
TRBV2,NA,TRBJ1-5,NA,CASSLLGPQHF,TGTGCCAGCAGTTTATTGGGTCCCCAGCATTTT
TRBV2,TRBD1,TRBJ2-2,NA,CASTPGTGSPGELFF,TGTGCCAGCACCCCGGGGACAGGGAGTCCCGGGGAGCTGTTTTTT
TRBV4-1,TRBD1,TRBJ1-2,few,CASSQEGGRYGYTF,TGCGCCAGCAGCCAGGAAGGGGGCCGCTATGGCTACACCTTC
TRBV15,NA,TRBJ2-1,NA,CATSRAGLTYNEQFF,TGTGCCACCAGCAGGGCGGGACTCACCTACAATGAGCAGTTCTTC
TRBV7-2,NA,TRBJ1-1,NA,CASSFGRRRGTEAFF,TGTGCCAGCAGCTTCGGACGGCGGCGTGGCACTGAAGCTTTCTTT
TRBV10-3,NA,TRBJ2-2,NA,CAISGSGETGELFF,TGTGCCATCAGTGGGTCGGGTGAGACCGGGGAGCTGTTTTTT
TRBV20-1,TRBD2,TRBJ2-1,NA,CSAISGGAYFEQFF,TGCAGTGCTATAAGCGGGGGGGCGTATTTTGAGCAGTTCTTC
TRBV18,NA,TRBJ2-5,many,CASSRDLQETQYF,TGTGCCAGCTCACGGGACTTACAAGAGACCCAGTACTTC
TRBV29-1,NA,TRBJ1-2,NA,CSLKGAHGYTF,TGCAGCCTAAAGGGTGCGCATGGCTACACCTTC
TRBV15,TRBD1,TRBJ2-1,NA,CATHSGQPYNEQFF,TGTGCCACGCACTCGGGACAGCCCTACAATGAGCAGTTCTTC